The rows below give T cell receptor beta chains drawn from one sample of a study of blood T cell repertoires in COVID-19. The data were produced by immunoSEQ multiplex PCR, yet TCRdb's version contains in-frame clones alone and is incomplete. This table holds under 200,000 clones, approximately 84% found once. What was sequenced was PBMCs or T cells enriched from blood (not recorded which). These receptors were taken from a woman aged 50 to 60 who had recovered from COVID-19. CDR3s include the opening cysteine and the closing phenylalanine or tryptophan. The D gene is left open where the match is weak. Clone size is shown for a subset of rows, as once, few, many or a class of expanded clone.

j_gene | v_gene | len | abundance | d_gene | CDR3aa | CDR3nt
TRBJ2-7 | TRBV29-1 | 13 | - | - | CSVEVQGSYEQYF | TGCAGCGTTGAGGTCCAGGGCTCCTACGAGCAGTACTTC
TRBJ1-5 | TRBV24-1 | 19 | - | - | CATSDLGRPSADSNQPQHF | TGTGCCACCAGTGATTTGGGCAGGCCATCAGCAGATAGCAATCAGCCCCAGCATTTT
TRBJ2-3 | TRBV7-9 | 14 | - | - | CASTWSGVADTQYF | TGTGCCAGTACCTGGTCAGGGGTGGCAGATACGCAGTATTTT
TRBJ2-1 | TRBV4-1 | 18 | - | TRBD2 | CASSQDRTVAGARGEQFF | TGCGCCAGCAGCCAAGATCGGACGGTAGCGGGAGCCCGCGGTGAGCAGTTCTTC
TRBJ1-5 | TRBV3-1/TRBV3-2 | 13 | - | - | CASSLAGDQPQHF | TGTGCCAGCAGTCTCGCGGGGGATCAGCCCCAGCATTTT
TRBJ1-1 | TRBV6-2/TRBV6-3 | 19 | - | TRBD1 | CASSYSTGAGRIMNTEAFF | TGTGCCAGCAGTTACTCGACAGGGGCTGGGCGAATAATGAACACTGAAGCTTTCTTT
TRBJ2-1 | TRBV24-1 | 15 | - | TRBD1 | CATSPGQGIYNEQFF | TGTGCCACCAGCCCGGGACAGGGGATTTACAATGAGCAGTTCTTC
TRBJ1-2 | TRBV28 | 14 | - | TRBD1 | CASSTGGVGYGYTF | TGTGCCAGCAGTACAGGGGGAGTGGGCTATGGCTACACCTTC
TRBJ2-1 | TRBV3-1/TRBV3-2 | 17 | - | TRBD2 | CASSDPAGLSSYNEQFF | TGTGCCAGCAGCGATCCAGCGGGGCTAAGCTCCTACAATGAGCAGTTCTTC
TRBJ2-7 | TRBV29-1 | 13 | - | TRBD1 | CSVEGTGTYEQYF | TGCAGCGTTGAAGGGACAGGAACTTACGAGCAGTACTTC
TRBJ1-2 | TRBV11-2 | 13 | - | - | CASSLDQGWGYTF | TGTGCCAGCAGCTTAGATCAGGGTTGGGGCTACACCTTC
TRBJ1-1 | TRBV6-4 | 17 | - | - | CASSDSYSRLSNTEAFF | TGTGCCAGCAGTGACTCTTACAGTCGGCTTTCGAACACTGAAGCTTTCTTT
TRBJ2-7 | TRBV4-1 | 18 | - | TRBD2 | CASSRAGAISGRAGEQYF | TGCGCCAGCAGCCGGGCGGGGGCGATTAGCGGGAGGGCCGGTGAGCAGTACTTC
TRBJ1-1 | TRBV19 | 15 | - | TRBD1 | CASMKLTGGRTEAFF | TGTGCCAGTATGAAACTTACAGGGGGCCGTACTGAAGCTTTCTTT
TRBJ2-3 | TRBV18 | 16 | - | - | CASSPRRLVTADTQYF | TGTGCCAGCTCACCACGACGACTAGTTACGGCAGATACGCAGTATTTT
TRBJ2-1 | TRBV9 | 15 | - | - | CASSVEANLVREQFF | TGTGCCAGCAGCGTAGAAGCGAACCTTGTACGTGAGCAGTTCTTC
TRBJ2-7 | TRBV15 | 16 | - | TRBD2 | CATSRTIAGAAYEQYF | TGTGCCACCAGCAGAACTATAGCGGGAGCCGCCTACGAGCAGTACTTC
TRBJ1-5 | TRBV5-8 | 15 | - | - | CASSLPGQHNQPQHF | TGTGCCAGCAGCTTGCCTGGACAGCACAATCAGCCCCAGCATTTT
TRBJ1-6 | TRBV9 | 16 | - | TRBD1 | CASSGGGTAYNSPLHF | TGTGCCAGCAGCGGAGGCGGGACAGCCTATAATTCACCCCTCCACTTT
TRBJ1-2 | TRBV6-5 | 14 | - | - | CASSPGLGYYGYTF | TGTGCCAGCAGCCCCGGGTTAGGATACTATGGCTACACCTTC
TRBJ2-4 | TRBV28 | 14 | - | - | CATPFEEAKNIQYF | TGTGCCACTCCGTTTGAGGAGGCCAAAAACATTCAGTACTTC
TRBJ2-5 | TRBV7-2 | 18 | - | TRBD1 | CASSPPGQGPRVLKTQYF | TGTGCCAGCAGCCCACCGGGACAGGGGCCGAGGGTCCTGAAGACCCAGTACTTC
TRBJ2-2 | TRBV18 | 13 | - | - | CASSAQGIRELFF | TGTGCCAGCTCTGCGCAGGGGATTCGGGAGCTGTTTTTT
TRBJ2-5 | TRBV4-1 | 15 | medium-sized | TRBD1 | CASSQPGQGKETQYF | TGCGCCAGCAGCCAACCGGGACAGGGGAAAGAGACCCAGTACTTC
TRBJ1-5 | TRBV28 | 13 | - | TRBD1 | CASSRGTVQPQHF | TGTGCCAGCAGTCGGGGGACAGTCCAGCCCCAGCATTTT
TRBJ2-1 | TRBV7-6 | 15 | - | TRBD2 | CASSIGTTKRGEQFF | TGTGCCAGCAGCATTGGGACTACGAAACGCGGTGAGCAGTTCTTC
TRBJ1-2 | TRBV12-3/TRBV12-4 | 13 | - | - | CASRAQGNYGYTF | TGTGCCAGCAGGGCACAGGGTAACTATGGCTACACCTTC
TRBJ2-1 | TRBV11-2 | 17 | - | TRBD2 | CASSLERLAGSLNEQFF | TGTGCCAGCAGCTTAGAAAGACTAGCGGGGTCCCTTAATGAGCAGTTCTTC
TRBJ1-1 | TRBV2 | 15 | - | TRBD1 | CASRGQAGGDTEAFF | TGTGCCAGCAGGGGACAGGCGGGGGGGGACACTGAAGCTTTCTTT
TRBJ1-2 | TRBV6-1 | 16 | - | - | CASSEGDAGAYYGYTF | TGTGCCAGCAGTGAAGGTGACGCGGGGGCATACTATGGCTACACCTTC
TRBJ1-6 | TRBV18 | 16 | - | - | CASSPNTGHSNSPLHF | TGTGCCAGCTCACCTAATACAGGGCACTCTAATTCACCCCTCCACTTT
TRBJ1-1 | TRBV9 | 13 | - | - | CASSVDRGTEAFF | TGTGCCAGCAGCGTAGACCGGGGCACTGAAGCTTTCTTT
TRBJ1-3 | TRBV7-2 | 16 | - | TRBD1 | CASSFGTGSWRNTIYF | TGTGCCAGCAGCTTCGGGACAGGGTCCTGGAGAAACACCATATATTTT
TRBJ1-5 | TRBV19 | 14 | - | - | CASSMSLRETPQHF | TGTGCCAGTAGTATGTCGCTACGGGAGACCCCCCAGCATTTT
TRBJ1-4 | TRBV11-2 | 15 | - | - | CASSSGQTTNEKLFF | TGTGCCAGCAGCTCCGGACAGACAACTAATGAAAAACTGTTTTTT
TRBJ1-3 | TRBV30 | 14 | - | - | CAWSTGTPGNTIYF | TGTGCCTGGAGTACGGGAACTCCAGGAAACACCATATATTTT
TRBJ1-5 | TRBV5-4 | 13 | - | - | CASSSGLGQPQHF | TGTGCCAGCAGCTCAGGGTTAGGTCAGCCCCAGCATTTT
TRBJ2-3 | TRBV7-9 | 16 | - | - | CASSLGRGLSTDTQYF | TGTGCCAGCAGCTTAGGGCGGGGGCTTAGCACAGATACGCAGTATTTT
TRBJ2-1 | TRBV7-2 | 19 | few | TRBD2 | CASSLARGASGSADNEQFF | TGTGCCAGCAGCTTAGCGAGAGGGGCTAGCGGGAGTGCGGACAATGAGCAGTTCTTC
TRBJ1-1 | TRBV6-1 | 12 | - | - | CASSEGAPEAFF | TGTGCCAGCAGTGAAGGGGCGCCTGAAGCTTTCTTT
TRBJ2-5 | TRBV4-2 | 16 | - | TRBD2 | CASSGQPSGIQETQYF | TGTGCCAGCAGCGGACAGCCTAGCGGGATACAAGAGACCCAGTACTTC
TRBJ1-5 | TRBV7-2 | 18 | - | TRBD1 | CASSTFSGGVRSNQPQHF | TGTGCCAGCAGTACCTTCTCAGGGGGAGTCCGTAGCAATCAGCCCCAGCATTTT